This T cell receptor (beta chain) comes out of a study of blood T cell repertoires in COVID-19. For the study at large: T cells, B-cell-depleted T cells, or PBMCs supplied cDNA or gDNA.

Enrolled through a virtual design, the participants were between roughly 18 and 100 years of age and came from 24 US areas. CDR3 size: 14 residues. Germline CDR1 and CDR2: SGDLS and YYNGEE. V was pared by 5 bases and J by 0 bases, with 10 bases between. As processed by the authors: For nucleated cells, counts were estimated from reference gene primer amplification. The method was immunoSEQ multiplex PCR; TCRdb's version includes in-frame clones alone and lacks a portion of them. The V and J calls and the clone size are those of that table, but D and trimming were determined from the DNA. Counted here are approximately 230,000 clones, 80% to 95% occurring once; the ten biggest clones make up under 2.5%.

This TCR derives from a woman aged 18-35 years who had recovered from COVID-19. The source material was PBMCs or T cells enriched from blood (not recorded which). The chain recombines TRBV9 with TRBJ2-3; possibly TRBD2 for D (6 bases). The DNA for the CDR3 is TGTGCCAGCAGAGGCCGGGGGAGCACAGATACGCAGTATTTT. Its translation: CASRGRGSTDTQYF.